This T cell receptor (beta chain) is from a study of T cells in Graves' hyperthyroidism and ophthalmopathy. Findings and caveats of the study: A model built on 13 V-J features separated ophthalmopathy from stable hyperthyroidism.

This clonotype was observed at least ten times. Its specificity is not known. This CDR3 spans 19 amino acids. The germline gives CDR1 SGHTA, CDR2 FQGNSA. Trimming shortened V by 1 base and J by 3 bases, and 23 bases separated the two germline ends. RNA transcripts provided the source from which TCR beta CDR3 regions were amplified. With the HTBI primer set, the TCR CDR3 went through a first round of RT-PCR. TCRdb reanalysed the multiplex PCR reads using MiXCR and keeps one entry per CDR3 protein. The data show roughly 350,000 distinct CDR3 sequences, with around 15% seen just once and 34% held by the top ten.

The clonotype comes from a woman between 35 and 50 years old with Graves' ophthalmopathy. The source material was blood. The chain links TRBV7-2 to TRBJ2-3; D possibly corresponds to TRBD1 (5 bases). Here the CDR3 DNA reads TGTGCCAGCAGCTTAGTGGGGCAGCCGCGCTCCCTTAGAACAGATACGCAGTATTTT. It codes for CASSLVGQPRSLRTDTQYF.